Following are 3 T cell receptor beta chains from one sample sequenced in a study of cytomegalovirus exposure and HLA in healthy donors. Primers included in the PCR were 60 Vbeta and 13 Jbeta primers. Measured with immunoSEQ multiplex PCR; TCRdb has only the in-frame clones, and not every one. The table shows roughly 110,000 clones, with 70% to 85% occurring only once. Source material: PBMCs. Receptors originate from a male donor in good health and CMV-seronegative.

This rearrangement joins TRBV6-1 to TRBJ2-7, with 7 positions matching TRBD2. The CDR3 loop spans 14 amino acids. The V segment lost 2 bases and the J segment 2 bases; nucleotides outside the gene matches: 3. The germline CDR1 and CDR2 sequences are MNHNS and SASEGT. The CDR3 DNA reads TGTGCCAGCAGTGAACTAGCGGAGGCCTACGAGCAGTACTTC. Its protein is CASSELAEAYEQYF.

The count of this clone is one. The CDR3: CASSLVQGWETQYF. CDR3 sequence (DNA): TGTGCCAGCAGCTTAGTCCAGGGTTGGGAGACCCAGTACTTC. The chain recombines TRBV11-2 with TRBJ2-5; a weak D match, TRBD1 (5 bases). This CDR3 has 14 residues. Per germline, CDR1 SGHAT and CDR2 FQNNGV. V lost 1 base and J lost 5, with 11 bases in between.

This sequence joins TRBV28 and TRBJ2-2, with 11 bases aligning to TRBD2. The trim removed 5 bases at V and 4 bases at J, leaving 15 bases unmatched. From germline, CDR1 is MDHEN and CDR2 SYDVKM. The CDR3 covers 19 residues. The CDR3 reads CASSLTWTSGQFRTGELFF. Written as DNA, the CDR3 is TGTGCCAGCAGTCTAACCTGGACTAGCGGGCAATTTCGCACCGGGGAGCTGTTTTTT.